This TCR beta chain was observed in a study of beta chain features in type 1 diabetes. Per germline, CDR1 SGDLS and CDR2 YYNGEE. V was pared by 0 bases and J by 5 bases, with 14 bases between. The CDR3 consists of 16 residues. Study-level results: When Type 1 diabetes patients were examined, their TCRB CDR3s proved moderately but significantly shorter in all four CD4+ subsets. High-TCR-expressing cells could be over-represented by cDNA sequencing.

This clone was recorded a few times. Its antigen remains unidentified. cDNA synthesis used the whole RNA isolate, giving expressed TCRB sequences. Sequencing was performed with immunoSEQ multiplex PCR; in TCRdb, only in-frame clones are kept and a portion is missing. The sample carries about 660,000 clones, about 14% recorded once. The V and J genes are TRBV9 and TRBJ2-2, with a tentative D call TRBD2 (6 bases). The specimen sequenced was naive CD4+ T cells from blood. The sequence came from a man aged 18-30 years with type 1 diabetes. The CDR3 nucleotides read TGTGCCAGCAGCGTAGCGGACAATGGGGGGACCGGGGAGCTGTTTTTT. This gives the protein CASSVADNGGTGELFF. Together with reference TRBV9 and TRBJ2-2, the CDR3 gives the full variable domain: DSGVTQTPKHLITATGQRVTLRCSPRSGDLSVYWYQQSLDQGLQFLIQYYNGEERAKGNILERFSAQQFPDLHSELNLSSLELGDSALYFCASSVADNGGTGELFFGEGSRLTVL.